Sequencing of this TCR beta chain was carried out in a study of control samples from healthy donors and cancer patients. The length of the CDR3 is 15 residues. Germline values: CDR1 SGDLS, CDR2 YYNGEE. Libraries were prepared by immunoSEQ multiplex PCR; TCRdb keeps only in-frame clonotypes and omits some of them. This table has tens of thousands of clones, more than 65% appearing once. On this clone itself: The germline gene is not matched at one end of the junction; a read error may be the cause.

The sample consisted of formalin-fixed, paraffin-embedded tissue. The chain has TRBV9 and TRBJ1-3; TRBD1 is a possible D gene (5 bases). The receptor was derived from a male donor with melanoma. The CDR3 reads CASSGGRFSGNIIYF. For the CDR3, the DNA is TGTGCCAGCAGCGGGGGACGGTTCTCTGGAAACATCATATATTTT.